This T cell receptor (beta chain) was documented in a study of cytomegalovirus exposure and HLA in healthy donors. As for the study in general: Of several hundred genotyped donors, about 81% clustered with self-reported Caucasian donors.

Study-level results: TCR beta sequences reportedly predicted most subjects' HLA-A and HLA-B alleles accurately. A later analysis by the authors found several of the most significant clusters apparently linked to common viral pathogens. Listed as cytomegalovirus-associated were 150 or so TCR beta chains.

Trimming shortened V by 3 bases and J by 1 base, and 6 bases separated the two germline ends. CDR3 length equals 13 residues. The germline gives CDR1 KGHSH, CDR2 LQKENI. With 60 Vbeta and 13 Jbeta primers, the PCR was carried out. The method was immunoSEQ multiplex PCR; TCRdb's version includes in-frame clones alone and lacks a portion of them. The sample includes about 160,000 clones, approximately 72% of them seen just once. A note on this clone: Its target is unknown.

The clonotype originates from a female donor in good health and CMV-seronegative. This chain links TRBV18 with TRBJ1-1; TRBD1 might be the D (5 bases). The sequencing input was PBMCs. CDR3 amino acids: CASSPTANTEAFF. DNA for the CDR3: TGTGCCAGCTCACCGACAGCGAACACTGAAGCTTTCTTT.